This TCR beta chain was retrieved from a study of CD8+ T cells in alopecia areata. Study overall: The investigators scored severity in treated patients by the percentage of affected scalp area.

Treatment denoted: oral pan-JAK inhibitor, 5-10 mg twice daily. Isolated RNA was reverse transcribed into cDNA used as the sequencing template. TCRdb's table, derived via immunoSEQ multiplex PCR, lists solely in-frame clones and lacks some. In the table there are 110,000 or so clones, 58% of which are singletons. This CDR3 spans 12 amino acids. Germline V gene data show CDR1 as LNHNV and CDR2 as YYDKDF (reference sequence). After removal of 1 base from V and 14 bases from J, the junction contained 5 bases not matched to a gene. This sequence originates from a human donor with alopecia areata. This chain joins TRBV15 and TRBJ2-1; TRBD2 matches 7 bases. The specimen comprised CD8+ T cells sorted from blood, sampled at week 4, from a patient treated with tofacitinib. Written as DNA, the CDR3 is TGTGCCACCAGCAGAGCCGGGGAGGGCAAGTTCTTC. Protein sequence: CATSRAGEGKFF. The whole variable domain, remainder taken from reference TRBV15 and TRBJ2-1, is DAMVIQNPRYQVTQFGKPVTLSCSQTLNHNVMYWYQQKSSQAPKLLFHYYDKDFNNEADTPDNFQSRRPNTSFCFLDIRSPGLGDTAMYLCATSRAGEGKFFGPGTRLTVL.